This paragraph covers one T cell receptor beta chain sequence. Its antigen is as yet unknown. One end of the junction varies from germline; a read error may be responsible. The sample originates from a study of regulatory T cells in long-lasting Graves disease. Study results and caveats: With persistent disease, TRBV28, TRBJ1-2 and TRBJ2-5 were the favored segments.

iRepertoire HTBI primers and Arm-PCR of CDR3 regions built TCR beta libraries. TCRdb independently ran MiXCR on the multiplex PCR reads; one entry per CDR3 protein. The sample lists about 540,000 distinct CDR3 sequences; roughly 13% were seen once. Time point in this sample: newly diagnosed GD, antithyroid drugs for less than 3 months. With RNA extracted from PBMCs as input, the TCR library was made. This CDR3 is 13 amino acids long. The V gene's germline CDR1 is DFQATT and CDR2 SNEGSKA (reference sequence). These data also formed part of another study, on T cells in Graves' hyperthyroidism and ophthalmopathy.

The chain recombines TRBV20-1 with TRBJ2-2; TRBD2 matches at 9 bases. This receptor was obtained from a man aged 25-45 years with Graves disease. Specimen: peripheral blood mononuclear cells (PBMCs), collected at new diagnosis, from a patient treated with antithyroid drugs. DNA of the CDR3: TGCAGTGCTGGCGGGAGGGCCAACGGGGGGCTGTTTTTT. This encodes CSAGGRANGGLFF.